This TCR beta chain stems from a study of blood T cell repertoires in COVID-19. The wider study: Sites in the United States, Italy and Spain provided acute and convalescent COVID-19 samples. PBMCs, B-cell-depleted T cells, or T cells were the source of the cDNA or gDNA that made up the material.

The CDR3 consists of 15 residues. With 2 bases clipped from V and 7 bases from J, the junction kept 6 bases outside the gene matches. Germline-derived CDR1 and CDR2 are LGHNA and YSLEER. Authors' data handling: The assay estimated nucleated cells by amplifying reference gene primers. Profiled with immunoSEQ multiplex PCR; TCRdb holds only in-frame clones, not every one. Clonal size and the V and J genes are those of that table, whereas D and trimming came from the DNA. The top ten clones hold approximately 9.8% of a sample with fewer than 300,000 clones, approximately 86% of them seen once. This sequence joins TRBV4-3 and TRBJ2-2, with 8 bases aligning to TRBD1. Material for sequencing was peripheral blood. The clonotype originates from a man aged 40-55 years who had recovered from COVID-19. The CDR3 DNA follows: TGCGCCAGCAGCCAAATGATACAGGGGGTCGGGGAGCTGTTTTTT. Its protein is CASSQMIQGVGELFF.